Presented here are 16 T cell receptor beta chains from one specimen sequenced in a study of T cells in localized non-small cell lung cancer. The repertoire was sequenced with immunoSEQ multiplex PCR; TCRdb's copy has only in-frame clones and lacks some. The sample yields 100,000 to 150,000 clones, more than 70% seen once. The material sequenced was peripheral blood, taken before any cancer treatment. These receptors came from an older female donor with stage I lung adenocarcinoma.

The chain recombines TRBV2 with TRBJ2-2; D gene ambiguous. This CDR3 has 15 residues. Germline V gene sequence: CDR1 SNHLY, CDR2 FYNNEI. The ends were cut back, 3 bases at V and 1 base at J, with 9 bases in the middle. The CDR3 DNA reads as TGTGCCAGCAGTGAGTCGCCCGGGAACACCGGGGAGCTGTTTTTT. It encodes CASSESPGNTGELFF.

This chain links TRBV5-8 with TRBJ2-1, with 7 bases matching TRBD1. CDR3 length: 18 amino acids. V was clipped by 0 bases and J by 7 bases; unmatched bases: 16. In germline, CDR1 is SGHTS, CDR2 YDEGEE. The CDR3 loop is CASSLARARGRFRNEQFF. The DNA of the CDR3 is TGTGCCAGCAGCTTGGCCAGGGCGAGGGGGCGGTTTCGTAATGAGCAGTTCTTC.

V usage is TRBV7-2 and J usage is TRBJ2-5, with TRBD1 matching 8 bases. CDR3 size: 15 residues. V was clipped by 4 bases and J by 2 bases; unmatched bases: 6. CDR1 is SGHTA and CDR2 is FQGNSA in the germline V gene. This CDR3 reads CASSWGDRRQETQYF. The DNA for the CDR3 is TGTGCCAGCAGCTGGGGGGACAGGAGACAAGAGACCCAGTACTTC.

The chain carries TRBV2 and TRBJ2-1; no reliable D call. Germline lookup yields CDR1 SNHLY and CDR2 FYNNEI. The CDR3 is 11 amino acids. V was cut by 6 bases and J by 13 bases, with 13 bases left in between. Written as DNA, the CDR3 is TGTGCCAGCAGAATCCACGTTCACCAGTTCTTC. Translated: CASRIHVHQFF.

V is TRBV5-6 and J is TRBJ2-3; TRBD1 might be the D (6 bases). Trimming removed 4 bases at V and 2 bases at J, with 17 bases between. Germline lookup yields CDR1 SGHDT and CDR2 YYEEEE. This CDR3 region has 16 residues. CDR3 nucleotides: TGTGCCAGCAGCAGGGAGATCGGACAGTTCACAGATACGCAGTATTTT. This gives the protein CASSREIGQFTDTQYF.

The gene calls are TRBV4-1 and TRBJ2-7, with 9 bases aligning to TRBD1. The CDR3 covers 17 residues. V lost 0 bases, J lost 3 bases, and 9 bases stayed unmatched. Germline V gene lookup returns CDR1 MGHRA and CDR2 YSYEKL. CDR3: CASSQDKVGQGNYEQYF. The CDR3, as DNA: TGCGCCAGCAGCCAAGATAAGGTGGGACAGGGAAACTACGAGCAGTACTTC.

The rearrangement uses TRBV27 and TRBJ1-1; 11 nucleotides match TRBD1. The CDR3 runs to 18 residues. Germline CDR1 reads MNHEY; CDR2 reads SMNVEV (reference sequence). Trimming cost V 3 bases and J 1 base; bases outside gene matches: 10. CDR3 residues: CASSFLRGTGGGNTEAFF. CDR3 DNA: TGTGCCAGCAGTTTCTTAAGAGGGACAGGGGGTGGGAACACTGAAGCTTTCTTT.

V is TRBV9 and J is TRBJ1-5; maybe TRBD1 (5 bases). CDR3 length: 15 residues. Trimming took 0 bases from V and 6 from J, leaving 13 bases between them. The germline V gene has CDR1 SGDLS and CDR2 YYNGEE. CDR3 loop: CASSVVGGVGQPQHF. CDR3 in DNA: TGTGCCAGCAGCGTAGTGGGGGGGGTCGGTCAGCCCCAGCATTTT.

The chain joins TRBV30 to TRBJ2-7; 8 bases align to TRBD1. Trimming removed 0 bases from V and 5 bases from J; junction bases left unmatched: 15. This CDR3 has 17 amino acids. CDR1 and CDR2 from the germline V gene are GTSNPN and SVGIG (reference sequence). CDR3 residues: CAWSVLGDRKRLDEQYF. The CDR3, as DNA: TGTGCCTGGAGTGTACTGGGGGACAGGAAGAGGTTGGACGAGCAGTACTTC.

V is TRBV13 and J is TRBJ2-7; either TRBD1 or TRBD2 may supply D (5 bases each). Trimming left V 2 bases short and J 3 bases short, with 11 bases between. This CDR3 comprises 14 residues. Germline V lookup: CDR1 PRHDT, CDR2 FYEKMQ (reference sequence). The CDR3 here is CASSLTGRFYEQYF. As DNA, the CDR3 is TGTGCCAGCAGCTTAACGGGGCGGTTCTACGAGCAGTACTTC.

This chain joins TRBV10-3 and TRBJ2-7; the D is unclear. V was pared by 0 bases and J by 5 bases, with 11 bases between. CDR3 length: 14 amino acids. Germline CDR1 is ENHRY and CDR2 is SYGVKD. The CDR3 is CAISESHSRDEQYF. The CDR3 region has the DNA TGTGCCATCAGTGAGTCCCACTCACGTGACGAGCAGTACTTC.

This chain uses TRBV7-6 with TRBJ2-1, with TRBD1 matching 8 bases. V gave up 5 bases and J gave up 4 bases; unmatched junction bases: 1. This CDR3 comprises 13 residues. Germline V gives CDR1 SGHVS, CDR2 FNYEAQ. CDR3 in amino acids: CASSRQGYNEQFF. DNA of the CDR3: TGTGCCAGCAGCCGACAGGGGTACAATGAGCAGTTCTTC.

The chain couples TRBV9 to TRBJ2-1; 9 bases align to TRBD2. This CDR3 is built from 15 residues. J lost 5 bases, V lost 0 bases, and 3 bases had no gene match. The germline V gene encodes CDR1 SGDLS and CDR2 YYNGEE. This chain's CDR3 is CASSVGSSGNNEQFF. The CDR3 DNA follows: TGTGCCAGCAGCGTAGGTTCTAGCGGGAACAATGAGCAGTTCTTC.

The V and J genes are TRBV5-5 and TRBJ1-4; D gene unclear. CDR1 is SGHKS, CDR2 YYEKEE, per germline (reference sequence). V was clipped by 3 bases and J by 4 bases, with 10 bases between them. The CDR3 is 14 residues long. CDR3 sequence reads: CASSSGIFNEKLFF. The CDR3 coding sequence is TGTGCCAGCAGCTCCGGGATCTTTAATGAAAAACTGTTTTTT.

This chain joins TRBV2 and TRBJ2-1; D uncertain. Trimming stripped 4 bases from V and 0 bases from J, with 10 bases between. The CDR3 has 15 amino acids. Germline V gene data show CDR1 as SNHLY and CDR2 as FYNNEI. The CDR3 loop is CASSAAVASYNEQFF. DNA for the CDR3: TGTGCCAGCAGTGCGGCCGTGGCCTCCTACAATGAGCAGTTCTTC.

The chain joins TRBV28 to TRBJ2-3; 10 bases match TRBD2. V shed 2 bases, J shed 2 bases, and the junction held 7 bases outside the gene matches. Per the germline V gene, CDR1 is MDHEN and CDR2 is SYDVKM. The CDR3 length is 17 residues. Here the CDR3 reads CASSLRNSGRYTDTQYF. Written as DNA, the CDR3 is TGTGCCAGCAGTTTAAGAAATAGCGGGAGGTACACAGATACGCAGTATTTT.